Sequencing of this TCR beta chain was carried out in a study of blood T cell repertoires in COVID-19 (dated by TCRdb to 2020 to 2021). A note on the overall study: Collaborator samples came from the United States, Italy and Spain and covered acute and convalescent phases of COVID-19. The prospective study material was composed of cDNA or gDNA derived from T cells, B-cell-depleted T cells, or PBMCs. Subjects who had been exposed to COVID-19, were actively infected with it, or had recovered from it provided the deeply sampled blood TCRbeta repertoires that made up the dataset. The repertoires were released in a freely available public database intended as a resource for research on the immune response to SARS-CoV-2. Samples were obtained from the ongoing ImmuneRACE study (first 160 participants) and from over 1,000 subjects provided by 6 global collaborators. Nearly every sample came with metadata listing a de-identified subject ID, COVID-19 status, age in years and sex. Where HLA class I and class II types were available, the types were taken from metadata supplied by the sample provider, not from assay-based typing. The paper as a whole reports these results and caveats: How much clinical and demographic metadata was included differed by source and by participant, and the metadata was provided uncurated.

TCRbeta CDR3 regions were amplified from genomic DNA using the immunoSEQ Assay, a bias-controlled multiplex PCR. Per the source publication's procedure: The number of nucleated cells in each sample was estimated from the amplification of reference gene primers within the assay. Sequence reads were collapsed and filtered to measure the absolute abundance of every unique TCRbeta CDR3 rearrangement. For each sample, productive Simpson clonality was calculated as the square root of Simpson's diversity index across productive rearrangements. TCRdb mirrors the immuneACCESS table, restricted to in-frame sequences. Some clones are absent from its copies; in checked studies, under half trace to an unresolved V gene, and the reason for the others is unknown. V and J calls and clone size are those listed in that table; D and trimming were worked out from the DNA. In this sample the table shows tens of thousands of clones, about 83% of which occur a single time. 15% to 20% of the sample belongs to the ten largest clones.

One collaborating source in Seattle enrolled patients during active infection and followed them longitudinally through the course of disease. The collaborating institutions used their own protocols to collect whole blood in K2EDTA tubes. For TCRbeta analysis, collaborators shipped samples in one of three forms: frozen whole blood, isolated PBMCs, or DNA extracted from either of those sample types. In the case of this clone: Which antigen it targets is not known. Base qualities were left out, and no much larger clone turns up one base away.

The germline V gene gives CDR1 as MNHEY and CDR2 as SVGEGT. Germline trimming: 5 bases from V, 4 bases from J; junction bases outside gene matches: 1. The CDR3 numbers 14 residues from cysteine through phenylalanine. Only the CDR3 DNA is retained, 42 bases long and in frame from the first base. This sequence uses TRBV6-2 or TRBV6-3 and TRBJ2-1; 11 of the junction bases match TRBD2. This clonotype was sampled from a woman aged 55-70 years with COVID-19, enrolled during active disease. The sample comprised peripheral blood. The DNA is as follows: TGTGCCAGCAGTCGGACTAGCGGGTACAATGAGCAGTTCTTC. Its amino acids are CASSRTSGYNEQFF.